This TCR beta chain appears in the sequencing data of a study of blood T cell repertoires in COVID-19. As originally analysed: Scientists estimated how many nucleated cells there were by amplifying reference gene primers. Sequencing was performed with immunoSEQ multiplex PCR; in TCRdb, only in-frame clones are kept and a portion is missing. The DNA gave D and trimming, while V, J and clone size come from that table. The sample holds about 140,000 clones, approximately 79% seen once. The germline CDR1 and CDR2 sequences are SGHDN and FVKESK. This CDR3 has 16 residues. Trimming shortened V by 4 bases and J by 0 bases, and 13 bases separated the two germline ends. By proportion, this clone is medium-sized (0.01 to 0.1%). Participants were aged roughly 18 to 90 years from about two dozen US areas. Researchers sorted participants into cohorts using their self-reported clinical history. Each recovered donor of Cohort 3 presented with two negative PCRs, clearance, or symptom resolution.

The V call is TRBV14, the J call TRBJ2-1, with D possibly TRBD2 on 5 matching bases. The receptor comes from a woman in her forties or fifties who had recovered from COVID-19. The sequencing input was PBMCs or T cells enriched from blood (not recorded which). The CDR3 loop is CASSLKLGVSYNEQFF. CDR3 sequence (DNA): TGTGCCAGCAGCCTCAAACTCGGGGTCTCCTACAATGAGCAGTTCTTC.